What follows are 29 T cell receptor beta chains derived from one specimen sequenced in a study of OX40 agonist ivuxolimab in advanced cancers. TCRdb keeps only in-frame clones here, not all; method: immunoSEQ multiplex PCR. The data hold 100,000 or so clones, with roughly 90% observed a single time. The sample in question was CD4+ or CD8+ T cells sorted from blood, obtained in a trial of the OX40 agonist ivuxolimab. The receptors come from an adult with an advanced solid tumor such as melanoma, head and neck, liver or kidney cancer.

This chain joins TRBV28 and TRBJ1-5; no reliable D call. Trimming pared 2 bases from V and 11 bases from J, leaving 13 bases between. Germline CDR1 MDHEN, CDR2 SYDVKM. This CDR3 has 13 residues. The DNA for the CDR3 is TGTGCCAGCAGTTTACTTTCGCTACGGGCCCAGCATTTT. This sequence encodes CASSLLSLRAQHF.

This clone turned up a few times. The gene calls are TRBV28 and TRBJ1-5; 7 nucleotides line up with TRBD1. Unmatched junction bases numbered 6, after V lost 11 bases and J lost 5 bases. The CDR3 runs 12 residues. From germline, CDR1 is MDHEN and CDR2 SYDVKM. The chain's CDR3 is CAAQGQDQPQHF. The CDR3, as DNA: TGTGCCGCACAGGGGCAGGATCAGCCCCAGCATTTT.

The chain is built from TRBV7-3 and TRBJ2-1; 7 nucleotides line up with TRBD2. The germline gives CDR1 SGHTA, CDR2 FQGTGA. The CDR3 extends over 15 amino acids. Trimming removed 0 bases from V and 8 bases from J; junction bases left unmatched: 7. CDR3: CASSLTPFGRDEQFF. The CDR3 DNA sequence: TGTGCCAGCAGCTTAACCCCCTTTGGGAGGGATGAGCAGTTCTTC. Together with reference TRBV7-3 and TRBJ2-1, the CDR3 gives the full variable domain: GAGVSQTPSNKVTEKGKYVELRCDPISGHTALYWYRQSLGQGPEFLIYFQGTGAADDSGLPNDRFFAVRPEGSVSTLKIQRTERGDSAVYLCASSLTPFGRDEQFFGPGTRLTVL.

CDR3 sequence reads: CASSQGRPIYGYTF. In DNA form, the CDR3 reads TGTGCCAGCAGCCAGGGACGGCCTATCTATGGCTACACCTTC. The chain combines TRBV28 with TRBJ1-2; perhaps TRBD1 as D (5 bases). The germline gives CDR1 MDHEN, CDR2 SYDVKM. V lost 6 bases to trimming and J lost 4 bases, with 15 bases between them. The CDR3 is 14 residues long.

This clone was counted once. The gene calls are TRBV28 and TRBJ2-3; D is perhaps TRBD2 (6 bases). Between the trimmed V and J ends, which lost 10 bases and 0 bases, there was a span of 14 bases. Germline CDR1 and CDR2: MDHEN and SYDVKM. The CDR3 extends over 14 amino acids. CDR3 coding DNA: TGTGCCAACCCTAGCGCGATAAGCACAGATACGCAGTATTTT. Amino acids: CANPSAISTDTQYF.

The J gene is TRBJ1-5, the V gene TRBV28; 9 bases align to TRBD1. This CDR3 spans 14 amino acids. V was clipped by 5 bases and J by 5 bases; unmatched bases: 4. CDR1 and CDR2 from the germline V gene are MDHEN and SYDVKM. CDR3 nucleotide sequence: TGTGCCAGCAGTCCGGGGACAGGGCATCAGCCCCAGCATTTT. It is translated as CASSPGTGHQPQHF.

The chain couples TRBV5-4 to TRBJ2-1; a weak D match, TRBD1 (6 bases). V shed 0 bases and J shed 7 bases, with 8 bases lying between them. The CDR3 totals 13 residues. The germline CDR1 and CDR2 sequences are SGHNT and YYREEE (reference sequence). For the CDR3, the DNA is TGTGCCAGCAGCTTGGACAGGGCGAATGAGCAGTTCTTC. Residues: CASSLDRANEQFF.

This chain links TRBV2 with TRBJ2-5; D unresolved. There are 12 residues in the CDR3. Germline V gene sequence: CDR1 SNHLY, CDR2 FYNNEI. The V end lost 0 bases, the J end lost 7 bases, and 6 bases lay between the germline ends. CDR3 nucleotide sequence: TGTGCCAGCAGTGAAGCCAGTGGGACCCAGTACTTC. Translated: CASSEASGTQYF.

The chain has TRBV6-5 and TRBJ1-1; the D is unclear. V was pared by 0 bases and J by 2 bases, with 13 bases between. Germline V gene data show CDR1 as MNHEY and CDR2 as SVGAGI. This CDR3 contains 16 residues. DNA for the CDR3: TGTGCCAGCAGTTACTCAGGTGTCACACCTAACACTGAAGCTTTCTTT. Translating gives CASSYSGVTPNTEAFF.

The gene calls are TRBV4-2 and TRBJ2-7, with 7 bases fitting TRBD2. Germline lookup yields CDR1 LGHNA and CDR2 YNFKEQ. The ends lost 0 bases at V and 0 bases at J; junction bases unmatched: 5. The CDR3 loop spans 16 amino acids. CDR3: CASSQDASGSSYEQYF. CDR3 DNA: TGTGCCAGCAGCCAAGATGCTAGCGGTAGCTCCTACGAGCAGTACTTC.

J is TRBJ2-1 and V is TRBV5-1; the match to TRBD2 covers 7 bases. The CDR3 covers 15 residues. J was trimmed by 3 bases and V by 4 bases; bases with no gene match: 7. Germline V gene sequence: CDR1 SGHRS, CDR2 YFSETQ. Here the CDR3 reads CASSVGGGIYNEQFF. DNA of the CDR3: TGCGCCAGCAGCGTTGGGGGAGGGATCTACAATGAGCAGTTCTTC.

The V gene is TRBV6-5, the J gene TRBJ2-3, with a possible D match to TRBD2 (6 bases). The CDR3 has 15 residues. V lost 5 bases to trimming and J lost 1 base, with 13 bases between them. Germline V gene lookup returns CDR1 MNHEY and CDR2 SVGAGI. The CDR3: CASSARGGGTDTQYF. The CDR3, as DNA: TGTGCCAGCAGTGCCCGAGGCGGGGGCACAGATACGCAGTATTTT.

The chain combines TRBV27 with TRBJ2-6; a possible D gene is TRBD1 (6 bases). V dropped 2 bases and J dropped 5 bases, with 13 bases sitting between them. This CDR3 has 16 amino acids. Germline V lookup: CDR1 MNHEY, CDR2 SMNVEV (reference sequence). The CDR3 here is CASSLRRQERANVLTF. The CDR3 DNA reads TGTGCCAGCAGTTTAAGGCGACAGGAAAGGGCCAACGTCCTGACTTTC.

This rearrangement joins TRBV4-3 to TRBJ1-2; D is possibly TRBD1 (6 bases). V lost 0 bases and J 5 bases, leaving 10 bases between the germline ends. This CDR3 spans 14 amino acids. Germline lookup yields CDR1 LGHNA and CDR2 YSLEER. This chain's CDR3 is CASSQEQGSYGYTF. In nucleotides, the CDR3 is TGCGCCAGCAGCCAAGAACAGGGCTCGTATGGCTACACCTTC.

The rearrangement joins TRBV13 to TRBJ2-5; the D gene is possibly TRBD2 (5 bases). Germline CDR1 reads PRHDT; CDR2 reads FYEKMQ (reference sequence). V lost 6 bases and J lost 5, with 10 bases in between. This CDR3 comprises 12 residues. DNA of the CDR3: TGTGCCAGCAGTAGGAGAGGGGAGACCCAGTACTTC. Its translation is CASSRRGETQYF.

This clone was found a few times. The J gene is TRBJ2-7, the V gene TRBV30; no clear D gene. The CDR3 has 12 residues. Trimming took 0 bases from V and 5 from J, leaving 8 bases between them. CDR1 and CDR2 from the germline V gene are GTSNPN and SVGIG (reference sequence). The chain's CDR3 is CAWSVSRHEQYF. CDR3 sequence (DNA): TGTGCCTGGAGTGTTAGTCGGCACGAGCAGTACTTC.

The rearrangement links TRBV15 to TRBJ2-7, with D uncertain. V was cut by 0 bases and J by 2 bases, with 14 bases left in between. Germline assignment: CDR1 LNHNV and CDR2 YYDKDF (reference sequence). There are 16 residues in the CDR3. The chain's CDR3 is CATSRERTAPPYEQYF. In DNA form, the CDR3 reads TGTGCCACCAGCAGAGAGCGGACGGCCCCCCCCTACGAGCAGTACTTC.

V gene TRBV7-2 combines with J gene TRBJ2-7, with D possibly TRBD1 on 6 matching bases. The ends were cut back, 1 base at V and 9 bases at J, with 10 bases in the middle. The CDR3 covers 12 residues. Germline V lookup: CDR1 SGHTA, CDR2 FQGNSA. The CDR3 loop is CASSLERTVQYF. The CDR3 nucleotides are TGTGCCAGCAGCTTAGAGCGGACAGTGCAGTACTTC.

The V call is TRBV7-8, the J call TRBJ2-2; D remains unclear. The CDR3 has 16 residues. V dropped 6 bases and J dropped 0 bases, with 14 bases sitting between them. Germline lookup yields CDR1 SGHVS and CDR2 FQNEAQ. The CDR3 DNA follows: TGTGCCAGCAGAAAGAGCTTAGCAACGAACACCGGGGAGCTGTTTTTT. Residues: CASRKSLATNTGELFF.

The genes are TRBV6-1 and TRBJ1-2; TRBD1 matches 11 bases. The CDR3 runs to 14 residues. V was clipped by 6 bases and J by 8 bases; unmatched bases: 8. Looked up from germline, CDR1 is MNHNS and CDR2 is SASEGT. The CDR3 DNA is TGTGCCAGCAGAACTACCGGGACAGGGGGAGGCTACACCTTC. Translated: CASRTTGTGGGYTF.

The CDR3: CASSRGGISKETQYF. DNA for the CDR3: TGTGCCAGCAGCCGAGGGGGCATATCCAAAGAGACCCAGTACTTC. The chain is built from TRBV7-8 and TRBJ2-5; 7 bases align to TRBD1. Germline trimming cut 5 bases from V and 3 bases from J; bases unmatched to any gene: 9. CDR3 length equals 15 residues. Per the germline V gene, CDR1 is SGHVS and CDR2 is FQNEAQ.

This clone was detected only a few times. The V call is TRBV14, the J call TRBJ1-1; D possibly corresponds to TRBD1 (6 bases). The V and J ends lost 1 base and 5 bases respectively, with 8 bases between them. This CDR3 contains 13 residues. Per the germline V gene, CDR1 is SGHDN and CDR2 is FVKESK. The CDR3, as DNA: TGTGCCAGCAGCCAAGCAGGGGAGACTGAAGCTTTCTTT. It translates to CASSQAGETEAFF. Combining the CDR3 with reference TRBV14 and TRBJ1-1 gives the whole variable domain EAGVTQFPSHSVIEKGQTVTLRCDPISGHDNLYWYRRVMGKEIKFLLHFVKESKQDESGMPNNRFLAERTGGTYSTLKVQPAELEDSGVYFCASSQAGETEAFFGQGTRLTVV.

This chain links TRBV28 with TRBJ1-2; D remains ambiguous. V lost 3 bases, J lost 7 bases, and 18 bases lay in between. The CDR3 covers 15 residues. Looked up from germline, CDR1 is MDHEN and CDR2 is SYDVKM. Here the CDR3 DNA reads TGTGCCAGCAGTTTCCGAGGCTCCGGGCCGGGTGGCTACACCTTC. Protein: CASSFRGSGPGGYTF.

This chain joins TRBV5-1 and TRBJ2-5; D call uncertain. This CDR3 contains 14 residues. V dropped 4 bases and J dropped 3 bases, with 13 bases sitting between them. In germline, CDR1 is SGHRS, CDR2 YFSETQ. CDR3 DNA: TGCGCCAGCAGCGCACGGAATGTAGAAGAGACCCAGTACTTC. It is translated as CASSARNVEETQYF.

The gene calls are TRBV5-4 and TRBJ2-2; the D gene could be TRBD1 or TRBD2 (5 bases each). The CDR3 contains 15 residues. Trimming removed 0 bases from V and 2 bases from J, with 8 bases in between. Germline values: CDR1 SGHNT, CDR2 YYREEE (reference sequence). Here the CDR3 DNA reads TGTGCCAGCAGCTTGGAGGGACGAAACACCGGGGAGCTGTTTTTT. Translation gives CASSLEGRNTGELFF.

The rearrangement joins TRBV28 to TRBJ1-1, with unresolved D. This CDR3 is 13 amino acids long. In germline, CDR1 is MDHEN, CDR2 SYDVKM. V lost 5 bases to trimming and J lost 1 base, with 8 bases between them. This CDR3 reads CASSVPRNTEAFF. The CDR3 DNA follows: TGTGCCAGCAGTGTCCCTAGGAACACTGAAGCTTTCTTT.

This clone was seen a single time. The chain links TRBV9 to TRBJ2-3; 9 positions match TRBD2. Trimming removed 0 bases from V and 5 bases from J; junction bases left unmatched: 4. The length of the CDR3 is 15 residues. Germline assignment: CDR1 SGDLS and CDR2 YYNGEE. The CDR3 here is CASSVVPSGIDTQYF. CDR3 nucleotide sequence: TGTGCCAGCAGCGTAGTACCTAGCGGGATAGATACGCAGTATTTT.

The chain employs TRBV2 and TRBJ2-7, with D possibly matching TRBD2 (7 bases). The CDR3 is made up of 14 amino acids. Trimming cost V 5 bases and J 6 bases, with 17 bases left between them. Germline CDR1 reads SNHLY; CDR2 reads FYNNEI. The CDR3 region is CASSPEAGAGEQYF. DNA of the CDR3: TGTGCCAGCAGTCCCGAGGCGGGGGCGGGCGAGCAGTACTTC.

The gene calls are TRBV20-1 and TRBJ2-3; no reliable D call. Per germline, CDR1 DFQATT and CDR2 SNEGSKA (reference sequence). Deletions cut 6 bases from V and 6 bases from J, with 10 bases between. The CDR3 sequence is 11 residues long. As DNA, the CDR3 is TGCAGTGCCGCACGTGGGGATACGCAGTATTTT. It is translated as CSAARGDTQYF.